This T cell receptor (beta chain) stems from a study of CD8 T cells in Susac syndrome. The TEMRA cells underwent FACS enrichment, while the CD8+ and CD4+ T cells underwent negative isolation. V was pared by 1 base and J by 14 bases, with 12 bases between. CDR3 size: 12 residues. Germline lookup yields CDR1 MNHNY and CDR2 SVGAGI (reference sequence). Random-hexamer reverse transcription was applied to about 0.45 to 1 ug RNA. The amplification used immunoSEQ multiplex PCR on TCR beta CDR3; it spanned 54 Vbeta and 13 Jbeta. In TCRdb, the immunoSEQ multiplex PCR reads were re-called with MiXCR into one record per CDR3 protein. The sample shows some 130,000 distinct CDR3 sequences, around 94% of them seen only once. This clonotype was picked up one time.

The receptor comes from a human donor with multiple sclerosis. The rearrangement links TRBV6-6 to TRBJ2-1; maybe TRBD1 (5 bases). The sequencing sample was made of CD4+ T cells from PBMCs. This chain's CDR3 is CASSYLQAGKFF. The CDR3 region has the DNA TGTGCCAGCAGTTACTTACAGGCAGGCAAGTTCTTC.